This TCR beta chain was obtained from a study of cytomegalovirus exposure and HLA in healthy donors. Study-level information: Genetic ancestry analysis placed over 75% of the 300 to 500 donors that were genotyped in the Caucasian-associated cluster. Study-level results: Only CMV serostatus was available as immune exposure information. Reported performance of the classifier showed diagnosis of cytomegalovirus status with high specificity and sensitivity. Specificity for CMV antigens was confirmed in vitro for a few of the CMV-associated chains.

In germline, CDR1 is SGHDT, CDR2 YYEEEE. V gave up 1 base and J gave up 1 base, with 2 bases separating them. This CDR3 is 12 amino acids long. On this clone: Its antigen is still unknown.

PCR employed 60 Vbeta and 13 Jbeta primers. The method was immunoSEQ multiplex PCR; TCRdb's version includes in-frame clones alone and lacks a portion of them. The sample has tens of thousands of clones, 75% to 90% seen once; the top ten hold about 12%. Sequencing was performed on PBMCs. This TCR derives from a woman under 40 in good health and CMV-seropositive. The gene calls are TRBV5-6 and TRBJ1-1, with unresolved D. CDR3 amino acids: CASSLRNTEAFF. The CDR3 coding sequence is TGTGCCAGCAGCTTGCGGAACACTGAAGCTTTCTTT.